The 18 T cell receptor beta chains given below trace back to one sample, sequenced in a study of regulatory T cells in long-lasting Graves disease. Documented time point: newly diagnosed GD, antithyroid drugs for less than 3 months. Extracted PBMC RNA gave rise to the TCR library. Construction of the TCR beta libraries employed iRepertoire HTBI primers in conjunction with Arm-PCR of CDR3 regions. MiXCR, run by TCRdb on the multiplex PCR reads, gives a single entry per CDR3 protein. The repertoire has some 370,000 distinct CDR3 sequences, approximately 12% of them found once; the top ten carry around 18%. This same sample was also part of a study on T cells in Graves' hyperthyroidism and ophthalmopathy.

The material sequenced was peripheral blood mononuclear cells (PBMCs), taken at new diagnosis, from a patient treated with antithyroid drugs. The receptors come from a woman aged 18 to 35 with Graves disease.

The chain couples TRBV5-1 to TRBJ2-2, with D unresolved. This CDR3 contains 15 residues. V was cut by 2 bases and J by 1 base, with 9 bases left in between. Germline lookup yields CDR1 SGHRS and CDR2 YFSETQ. In nucleotides, the CDR3 is TGCGCCAGCAGCTTTTTCGTGGAGAACACCGGGGAGCTGTTTTTT. It encodes CASSFFVENTGELFF.

The sample holds many counts of this clonotype. The CDR3 nucleotides are TGTGCCAGCAGCTCTTTCAATGTTTTGAACACTGAAGCTTTCTTT. Translated, it gives CASSSFNVLNTEAFF. This chain joins TRBV7-9 and TRBJ1-1; no reliable D call. CDR3 size: 15 residues. CDR1 SEHNR and CDR2 FQNEAQ come from the germline V gene (reference sequence). V gave up 4 bases and J gave up 0 bases, with 12 bases separating them.

There are many counts of this clonotype. The chain uses TRBV2 and TRBJ1-5; D is unresolved. The CDR3 extends over 16 amino acids. Germline V gives CDR1 SNHLY, CDR2 FYNNEI. Trimming pared 3 bases from V and 4 bases from J, leaving 16 bases between. CDR3 protein: CASSDVGGNRNQPQHF. DNA for the CDR3: TGTGCCAGCAGTGATGTAGGTGGGAATAGGAATCAGCCCCAGCATTTT.

In this sample, this clonotype turned up many times. V usage is TRBV7-2 and J usage is TRBJ2-7; D unresolved. Between the trimmed V and J ends, which lost 0 bases and 4 bases, there was a span of 7 bases. The V gene's germline CDR1 is SGHTA and CDR2 FQGNSA. The CDR3 has 13 residues. CDR3 loop: CASSLARGYEQYF. In DNA, the CDR3 is TGTGCCAGCAGCTTAGCCAGAGGTTACGAGCAGTACTTC.

This clonotype has at least ten counts. The chain links TRBV5-1 to TRBJ1-1; the D is unclear. The CDR3 loop spans 14 amino acids. Germline V gene lookup returns CDR1 SGHRS and CDR2 YFSETQ. Trimming took off 2 bases at V and 3 bases at J, with 11 bases between the two ends. CDR3 loop: CASSFRGSHTEAFF. CDR3 DNA sequence: TGCGCCAGCAGCTTCAGAGGTTCGCACACTGAAGCTTTCTTT.

This clonotype has at least ten counts. CDR3 in amino acids: CASSYLGLVPYNEQFF. CDR3 nucleotide sequence: TGTGCCAGCAGTTACCTGGGACTAGTACCCTACAATGAGCAGTTCTTC. The genes are TRBV6-2 or TRBV6-3 and TRBJ2-1; 8 positions agree with TRBD2. The CDR3 is 16 residues long. J lost 2 bases, V lost 2 bases, and 5 bases had no gene match. Germline loops: CDR1 MNHEY, CDR2 SVGEGT.

In this sample, this clonotype turned up many times. The chain has TRBV6-1 and TRBJ2-7, with D perhaps matching TRBD1 or TRBD2 (5 bases each). V was trimmed by 7 bases and J by 4 bases, leaving 23 bases between them. Germline V gives CDR1 MNHNS, CDR2 SASEGT. The CDR3 contains 16 residues. CDR3 region: CASTTYRDGVYYEQYV. The CDR3 nucleotides are TGTGCCAGCACCACTTATCGGGACGGCGTCTATTACGAGCAGTACGTC.

This chain joins TRBV2 and TRBJ1-2; D might be TRBD1 (5 bases). The germline V gene encodes CDR1 SNHLY and CDR2 FYNNEI. Between the trimmed V and J ends, which lost 4 bases and 8 bases, there was a span of 20 bases. The CDR3 sequence is 15 residues long. CDR3 nucleotides: TGTGCCAGCAGTGCCGACTATTGGGACGGTCGGGGCTACACCTTC. This gives the protein CASSADYWDGRGYTF.

This clonotype appeared a single time. A much more abundant neighbour one base away suggests this may be a read error. In DNA, the CDR3 is TGTGCCAGCAGCTTAGGAGGGACACTTACTTATGGCTACACCTTC. This sequence encodes CASSLGGTLTYGYTF. The gene calls are TRBV7-2 and TRBJ1-2, with D maybe TRBD1 (6 bases). The ends were cut back, 1 base at V and 5 bases at J, with 14 bases in the middle. CDR3 length: 15 residues. Germline assignment: CDR1 SGHTA and CDR2 FQGNSA.

Only a few counts were recorded for this clonotype. The rearrangement joins TRBV5-1 to TRBJ2-3, with D perhaps matching TRBD1 (6 bases). The CDR3 is made up of 18 amino acids. CDR1 and CDR2 from the germline V gene are SGHRS and YFSETQ. Between the trimmed V and J ends, which lost 0 bases and 2 bases, there was a span of 19 bases. CDR3 nucleotide sequence: TGCGCCAGCAGCTTGGAGGCAGGTCGGGACACCGTCACAGATACGCAGTATTTT. Protein sequence: CASSLEAGRDTVTDTQYF.

V usage is TRBV28 and J usage is TRBJ2-2, with no clear D. CDR3 length: 12 amino acids. Trimming shortened V by 0 bases and J by 9 bases, and 5 bases separated the two germline ends. Per the germline V gene, CDR1 is MDHEN and CDR2 is SYDVKM. CDR3 coding DNA: TGTGCCAGCAGTTTATGGGTACGGGAGCTGTTTTTT. Its protein is CASSLWVRELFF.

The rearrangement joins TRBV15 to TRBJ1-5; D call uncertain. The CDR3 has 13 residues. Between the trimmed V and J ends, which lost 5 bases and 7 bases, there was a span of 12 bases. Per the germline V gene, CDR1 is LNHNV and CDR2 is YYDKDF (reference sequence). The CDR3 sequence: CATSSFPGQPQHF. The CDR3 coding sequence is TGTGCCACCAGCTCGTTTCCTGGGCAGCCCCAGCATTTT.

This clonotype was observed at least ten times. The rearrangement joins TRBV7-2 to TRBJ2-7, with D possibly matching TRBD1 (5 bases). Germline CDR1 and CDR2: SGHTA and FQGNSA. The CDR3 length is 14 residues. V was trimmed by 7 bases and J by 2 bases, leaving 15 bases between them. The CDR3 DNA is TGTGCCAGCACCTCGGCGCAGGGTGCCTACGAGCAGTACTTC. It specifies CASTSAQGAYEQYF.

This clonotype has at least ten counts. The gene calls are TRBV7-9 and TRBJ1-1; TRBD1 matches at 7 bases. This CDR3 comprises 16 residues. Germline V gene data show CDR1 as SEHNR and CDR2 as FQNEAQ (reference sequence). The V and J ends lost 4 bases and 0 bases, in that order; junction bases with no gene match: 8. CDR3 DNA: TGTGCCAGCAGCTCAAAGGACAGGCTTATGAACACTGAAGCTTTCTTT. Encoded protein: CASSSKDRLMNTEAFF.

This clonotype was observed at least ten times. The chain is built from TRBV7-2 and TRBJ1-2; D call uncertain. Germline V gives CDR1 SGHTA, CDR2 FQGNSA. This CDR3 is 10 amino acids long. With 8 bases removed from V and 13 bases from J, the gap between germline ends came to 14 bases. CDR3 nucleotides: TGTGCCAGCGGCTCCATATGGAGCACCTTC. Amino acid sequence: CASGSIWSTF.

This clonotype was observed at least ten times. V and J are TRBV20-1 and TRBJ1-4; TRBD1 matches 9 bases. This CDR3 has 14 amino acids. Germline V gene data show CDR1 as DFQATT and CDR2 as SNEGSKA (reference sequence). The V segment lost 4 bases and the J segment 7 bases; nucleotides outside the gene matches: 7. The CDR3 spells CSATPWDRVEKLFF. The CDR3 DNA follows: TGCAGTGCTACCCCATGGGACAGGGTTGAAAAACTGTTTTTT.

A remark on this clonotype: A much larger clonotype is one base distant, so this may be a read error. The V and J genes are TRBV6-9 and TRBJ1-2; 7 positions agree with TRBD1. Germline CDR1 MNHGY, CDR2 SVAAGI. V lost 4 bases to trimming and J lost 6 bases; unmatched junction nucleotides: 14. CDR3 length equals 16 residues. CDR3: CASSSPLTGVGHGYTF. The CDR3, as DNA: TGTGCCAGCAGTTCGCCCTTAACAGGGGTAGGGCATGGCTACACCTTC.

Notes on this clonotype: A much more abundant neighbour one base away suggests this may be a read error. The rearrangement links TRBV12-3 or TRBV12-4 to TRBJ2-5; 9 bases align to TRBD1. This CDR3 comprises 15 residues. This chain's CDR3 is CATSDPGTGRETQYF. The DNA for the CDR3 is TGTGCCACCAGTGATCCTGGGACAGGGAGAGAGACCCAGTACTTC.